This TCR beta chain was observed in a study of beta chain features in type 1 diabetes. Study-level information: Healthy donors, compared against patients, showed similar age, gender and cell yields.

This clone came up a few times. The antigen remains undetermined. cDNA synthesis used the whole RNA isolate, giving expressed TCRB sequences. Method: immunoSEQ multiplex PCR; TCRdb's copy keeps in-frame clones and lacks some. The table includes about 900,000 clones, roughly 15% detected once. Sorting gave populations that all exceeded 98% purity. Findings and limits, study-wide: Healthy donors had naive, central memory and Treg TCRB repertoires that appeared less similar than those seen among patients. Among patients with Type 1 diabetes, TCRB CDR3s were moderately but significantly shorter in every one of the four CD4+ subsets.

The CDR3 covers 12 residues. Germline assignment: CDR1 MNHEY and CDR2 SVGAGI. Trimming removed 5 bases from V and 5 bases from J, with 8 bases in between. Sequenced input: naive CD4+ T cells from blood. This sequence joins TRBV6-5 and TRBJ2-3; D gene unclear. This receptor was identified in a woman aged 18-29 years in good health. The CDR3 DNA follows: TGTGCCAGCAGTCACCGCGGAGATACGCAGTATTTT. Its protein product is CASSHRGDTQYF.